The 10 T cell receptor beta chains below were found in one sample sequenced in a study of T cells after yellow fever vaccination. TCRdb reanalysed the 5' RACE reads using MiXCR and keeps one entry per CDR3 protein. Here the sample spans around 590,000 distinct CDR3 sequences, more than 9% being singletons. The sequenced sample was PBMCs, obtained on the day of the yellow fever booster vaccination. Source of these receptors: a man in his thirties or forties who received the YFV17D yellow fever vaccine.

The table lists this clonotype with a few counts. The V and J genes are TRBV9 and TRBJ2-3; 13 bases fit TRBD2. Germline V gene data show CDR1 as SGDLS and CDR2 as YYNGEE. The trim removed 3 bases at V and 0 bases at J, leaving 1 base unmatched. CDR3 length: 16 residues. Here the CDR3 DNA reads TGTGCCAGCAGCGAGACTAGCGGGAGGAGCACAGATACGCAGTATTTT. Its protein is CASSETSGRSTDTQYF.

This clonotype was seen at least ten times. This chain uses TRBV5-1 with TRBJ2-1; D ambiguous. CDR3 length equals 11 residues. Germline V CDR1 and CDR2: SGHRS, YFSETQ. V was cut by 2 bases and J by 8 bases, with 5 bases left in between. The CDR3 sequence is CASSFGDEQFF. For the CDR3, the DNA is TGCGCCAGCAGCTTCGGCGATGAGCAGTTCTTC. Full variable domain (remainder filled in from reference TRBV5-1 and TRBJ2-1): KAGVTQTPRYLIKTRGQQVTLSCSPISGHRSVSWYQQTPGQGLQFLFEYFSETQRNKGNFPGRFSGRQFSNSRSEMNVSTLELGDSALYLCASSFGDEQFFGPGTRLTVL.

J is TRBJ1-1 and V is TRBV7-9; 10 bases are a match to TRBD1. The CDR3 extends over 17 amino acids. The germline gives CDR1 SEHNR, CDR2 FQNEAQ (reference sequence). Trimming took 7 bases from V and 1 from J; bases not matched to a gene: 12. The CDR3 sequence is CASMAGDRGVQNTEAFF. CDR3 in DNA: TGTGCCAGCATGGCAGGGGACAGGGGCGTCCAGAACACTGAAGCTTTCTTT.

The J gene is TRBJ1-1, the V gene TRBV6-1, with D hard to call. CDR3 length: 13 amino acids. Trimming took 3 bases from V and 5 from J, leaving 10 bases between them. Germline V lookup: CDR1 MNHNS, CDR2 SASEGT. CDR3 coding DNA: TGTGCCAGCAGTGAGGTGGCGTTGACTGAAGCTTTCTTT. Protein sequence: CASSEVALTEAFF.

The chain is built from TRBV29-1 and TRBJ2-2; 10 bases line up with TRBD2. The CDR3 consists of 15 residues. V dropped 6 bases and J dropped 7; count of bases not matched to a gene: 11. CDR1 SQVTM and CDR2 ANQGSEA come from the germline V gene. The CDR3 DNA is TGCAGCGTATTGCTAGCGGGAGTATCTGGCGGGGAGCTGTTTTTT. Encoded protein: CSVLLAGVSGGELFF.

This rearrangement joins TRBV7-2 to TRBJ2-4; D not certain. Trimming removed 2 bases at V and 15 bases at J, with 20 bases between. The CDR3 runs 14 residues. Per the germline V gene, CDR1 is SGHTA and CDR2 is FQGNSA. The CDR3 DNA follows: TGTGCCAGCAGCTTACCGTTTCCCCTCTACCCCCCGTACTTC. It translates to CASSLPFPLYPPYF. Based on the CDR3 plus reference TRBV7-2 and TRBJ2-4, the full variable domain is GAGVSQSPSNKVTEKGKDVELRCDPISGHTALYWYRQSLGQGLEFLIYFQGNSAPDKSGLPSDRFSAERTGGSVSTLTIQRTQQEDSAVYLCASSLPFPLYPPYFGAGTRLSVL.

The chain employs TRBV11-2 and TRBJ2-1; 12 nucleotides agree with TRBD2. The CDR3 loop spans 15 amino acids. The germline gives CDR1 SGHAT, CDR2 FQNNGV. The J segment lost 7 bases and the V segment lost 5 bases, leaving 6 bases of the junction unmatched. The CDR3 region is CASSIGLAGKNEQFF. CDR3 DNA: TGTGCCAGCAGCATCGGACTAGCGGGAAAAAATGAGCAGTTCTTC.

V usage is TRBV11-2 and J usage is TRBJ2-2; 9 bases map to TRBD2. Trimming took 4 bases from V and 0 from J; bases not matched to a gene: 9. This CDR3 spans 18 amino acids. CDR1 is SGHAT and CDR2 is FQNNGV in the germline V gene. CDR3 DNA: TGTGCCAGCAGCTCCCGGACTAGCGATATCGCGAACACCGGGGAGCTGTTTTTT. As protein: CASSSRTSDIANTGELFF.

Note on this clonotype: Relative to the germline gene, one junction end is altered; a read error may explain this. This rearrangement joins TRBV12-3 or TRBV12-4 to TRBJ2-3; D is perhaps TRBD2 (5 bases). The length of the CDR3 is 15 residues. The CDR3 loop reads CASSPGNLGTDTLYF. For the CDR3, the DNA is TGTGCCAGCAGCCCCGGGAACTTAGGCACAGATACGCTGTATTTT.

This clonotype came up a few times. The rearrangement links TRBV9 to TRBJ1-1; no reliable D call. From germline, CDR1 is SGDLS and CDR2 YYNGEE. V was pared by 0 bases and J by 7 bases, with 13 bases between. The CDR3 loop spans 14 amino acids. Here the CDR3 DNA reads TGTGCCAGCAGCGTAGTTGCGGGAGGAGGTGAAGCTTTCTTT. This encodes CASSVVAGGGEAFF.